The entry that follows covers one T cell receptor beta chain sequence. The antigen remains unidentified. This entry comes from a study of cytomegalovirus exposure and HLA in healthy donors. About the study: The same platform used for the roughly 610 first-cohort repertoires was also used for the 120 or so validation repertoires, as a later analysis reported.

Study-level findings and limits: Investigators reported fewer than 200 TCR beta chains as tied to cytomegalovirus.

Using immunoSEQ multiplex PCR, the repertoire was profiled, and TCRdb retains in-frame clones only, with some absent. The table includes 60,000 to 85,000 clones, about 94% detected once. The origin of this receptor is a man between 18 and 35 years old in good health and CMV-seropositive. Sequenced input: PBMCs.

CDR3 in DNA: TGTGCCAGCAGCTTGGGAGGGACAGAGAATCAGCCCCAGCATTTT. As protein: CASSLGGTENQPQHF. The V and J genes are TRBV5-4 and TRBJ1-5; 7 bases are a match to TRBD1. Germline V lookup: CDR1 SGHNT, CDR2 YYREEE (reference sequence). This CDR3 contains 15 residues. V lost 0 bases to trimming and J lost 4 bases; unmatched junction nucleotides: 4.